This T cell receptor (beta chain) was sequenced during a study of T cells in Graves' hyperthyroidism and ophthalmopathy. RNA transcripts yielded amplified TCR beta CDR3 regions. In the first-round RT-PCR of the TCR CDR3, the HTBI primer set was used. One entry per CDR3 protein results from TCRdb running MiXCR on the multiplex PCR reads. The data contain hundreds of thousands of distinct CDR3 sequences, around 20% of them singletons. On this clonotype: Its target is unknown.

Regarding the study as a whole: A model of 13 V-J pairs discriminated ophthalmopathy from stable hyperthyroidism.

Clinical symptoms, serum thyroxine, TRAb, thyroid ultrasound and orbital computed tomography informed diagnoses. PBMCs were obtained from 9 to 10 ml fresh peripheral blood. The source of this sequence is a man aged 25 to 40 with Graves' ophthalmopathy. The sample comprised blood.

The CDR3 reads CASSAGQRHEKLFF. CDR3 bases: TGTGCCAGCAGTGCGGGACAGAGACACGAAAAACTGTTTTTT. The rearrangement joins TRBV6-1 to TRBJ1-4; 7 nucleotides line up with TRBD1. CDR1 and CDR2 from the germline V gene are MNHNS and SASEGT. The CDR3 covers 14 residues. Unmatched junction bases numbered 7, after V lost 4 bases and J lost 8 bases.